This TCR beta chain was observed in a study of blood T cell repertoires in COVID-19. Produced via immunoSEQ multiplex PCR; TCRdb's table is partial and in-frame only. The sample records about 260,000 clones, about 88% being singletons. V lost 0 bases to trimming and J lost 5 bases; unmatched junction nucleotides: 1. The germline CDR1 and CDR2 sequences are PRHDT and FYEKMQ (reference sequence). The CDR3 spans 14 residues. The sequence derives from a woman aged 55-69 years with COVID-19, enrolled during active disease. The chain carries TRBV13 and TRBJ1-5, with 7 bases aligning to TRBD1. The specimen sequenced was peripheral blood. The DNA of the CDR3 is TGTGCCAGCAGCTTAGGCAGGGGGGATCAGCCCCAGCATTTT. Translated: CASSLGRGDQPQHF.